This T cell receptor (beta chain) originates from a study of shared clonotypes between healthy human individuals. Study observations and caveats: There were few donors, and this limited the genetic and exposure-history diversity represented. Richness estimates generally favored naive over memory subsets.

For this clone: The target antigen is unknown. The same CDR3 can be traced to other DNA sequences in this sample.

A roughly 200 ng quantity of DNA, tens of thousands of T cell genomes, went into the sorted-subset replicate PCRs. Libraries were prepared by immunoSEQ multiplex PCR; TCRdb keeps only in-frame clonotypes and omits some of them. In the table there are about 2.4 million clones, over 85% of which are singletons. The TCR originated in a man between 18 and 29 years old in good health. Some clones in this sample may be carry-over from other donors' samples. The sequenced material came from naive CD4+ T cells from PBMCs. This sample's subset: CD45RA+ positively selected.

This CDR3 reads CASSLVGSYNEQFF. Written as DNA, the CDR3 is TGTGCCAGCAGTTTGGTGGGGAGCTACAATGAGCAGTTCTTC. V is TRBV28 and J is TRBJ2-1, with D perhaps matching TRBD2 (5 bases). The V gene lost 3 bases and the J gene lost 3 bases, with 9 bases spanning the gap. Germline V lookup: CDR1 MDHEN, CDR2 SYDVKM. This CDR3 contains 14 residues.